The text below deals with one T cell receptor (beta chain). Its antigen is unknown. This sample is part of a study of Ad26.COV2.S vaccination and SARS-CoV-2 variants. Study results and limitations: Substantial breadth in spike-specific CD8+ and CD4+ T cell responses was reportedly seen after vaccination. Placebo recipients and vaccine recipients were similar in non-spike TCR breadth. An underestimation of total T cell responses may have resulted from the TCR breadth and depth analyses.

Trimming at V came to 6 bases and at J to 4 bases, leaving 8 bases not matched to a gene. This CDR3 has 15 residues. Per germline, CDR1 SEHNR and CDR2 FQNEAQ (reference sequence). Using immunoSEQ multiplex PCR, the repertoire was profiled, and TCRdb retains in-frame clones only, with some absent. The sample includes about 180,000 clones, around nine tenths of them seen just once. The rearrangement uses TRBV7-9 and TRBJ2-3; TRBD2 matches at 9 bases. The material sequenced was peripheral blood, taken after recovery from COVID-19. The clonotype originates from a human donor who had recovered from COVID-19. CDR3: CASSIAGAGADTQYF. DNA of the CDR3: TGTGCCAGCAGTATAGCGGGAGCTGGGGCAGATACGCAGTATTTT.